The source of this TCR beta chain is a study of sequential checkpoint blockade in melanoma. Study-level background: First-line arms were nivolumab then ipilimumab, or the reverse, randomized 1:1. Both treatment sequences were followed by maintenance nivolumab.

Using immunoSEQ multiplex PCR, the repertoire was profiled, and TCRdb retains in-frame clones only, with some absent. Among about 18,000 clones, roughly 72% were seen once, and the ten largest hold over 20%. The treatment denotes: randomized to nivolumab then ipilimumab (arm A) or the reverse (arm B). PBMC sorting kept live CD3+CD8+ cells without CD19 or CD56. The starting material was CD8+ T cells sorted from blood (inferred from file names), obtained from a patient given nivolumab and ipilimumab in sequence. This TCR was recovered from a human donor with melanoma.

CDR3 nucleotide sequence: TGTGCCAGCAGTCCCCTGCGGGGGCTGTCCTACGAGCAGTACTTC. Encoded protein: CASSPLRGLSYEQYF. The chain combines TRBV2 with TRBJ2-7; weak D call: TRBD2 (7 bases). The V and J ends lost 5 bases and 1 base respectively, with 15 bases between them. This CDR3 has 15 residues. Germline V gene lookup returns CDR1 SNHLY and CDR2 FYNNEI.